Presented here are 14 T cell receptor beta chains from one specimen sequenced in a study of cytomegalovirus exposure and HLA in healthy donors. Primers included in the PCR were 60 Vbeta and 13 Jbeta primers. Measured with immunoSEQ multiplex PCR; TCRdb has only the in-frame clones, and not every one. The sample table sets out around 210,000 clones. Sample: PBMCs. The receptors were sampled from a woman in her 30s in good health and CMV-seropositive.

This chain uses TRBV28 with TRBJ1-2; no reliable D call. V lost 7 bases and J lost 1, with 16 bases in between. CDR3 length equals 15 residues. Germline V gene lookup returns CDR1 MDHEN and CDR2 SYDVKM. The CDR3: CASTPPGSLNYGYTF. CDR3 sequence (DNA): TGTGCCAGCACCCCTCCGGGTTCTCTTAACTATGGCTACACCTTC.

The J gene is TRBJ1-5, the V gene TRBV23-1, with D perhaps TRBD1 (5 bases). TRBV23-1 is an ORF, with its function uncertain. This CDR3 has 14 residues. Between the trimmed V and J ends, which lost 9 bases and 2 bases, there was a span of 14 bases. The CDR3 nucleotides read TGCGCCAGACAGAGCTTACAGGGCAATCAGCCCCAGCATTTT. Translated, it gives CARQSLQGNQPQHF.

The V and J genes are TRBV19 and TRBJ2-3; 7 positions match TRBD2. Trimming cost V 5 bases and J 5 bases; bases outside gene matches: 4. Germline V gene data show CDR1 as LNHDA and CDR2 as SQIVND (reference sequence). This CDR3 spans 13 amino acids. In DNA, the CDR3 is TGTGCCAGTAGTCCCCGGACTAGAGATACGCAGTATTTT. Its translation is CASSPRTRDTQYF.

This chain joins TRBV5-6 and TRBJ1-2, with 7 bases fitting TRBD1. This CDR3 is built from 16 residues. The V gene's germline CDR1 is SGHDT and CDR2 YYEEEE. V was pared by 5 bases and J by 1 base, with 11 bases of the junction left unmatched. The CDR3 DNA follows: TGTGCCAGCAGATCCGCGGACAGGCCTGGTAACTATGGCTACACCTTC. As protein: CASRSADRPGNYGYTF.

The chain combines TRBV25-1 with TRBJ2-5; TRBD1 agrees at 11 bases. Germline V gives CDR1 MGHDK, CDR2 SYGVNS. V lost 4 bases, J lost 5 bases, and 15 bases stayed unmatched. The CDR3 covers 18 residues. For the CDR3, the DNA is TGTGCCAGCAGTGCACTAACCGGGACAGGGGGTCCGCGGGAGACCCAGTACTTC. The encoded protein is CASSALTGTGGPRETQYF. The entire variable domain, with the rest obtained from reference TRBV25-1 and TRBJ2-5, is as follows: EADIYQTPRYLVIGTGKKITLECSQTMGHDKMYWYQQDPGMELHLIHYSYGVNSTEKGDLSSESTVSRIRTEHFPLTLESARPSHTSQYLCASSALTGTGGPRETQYFGPGTRLLVL.

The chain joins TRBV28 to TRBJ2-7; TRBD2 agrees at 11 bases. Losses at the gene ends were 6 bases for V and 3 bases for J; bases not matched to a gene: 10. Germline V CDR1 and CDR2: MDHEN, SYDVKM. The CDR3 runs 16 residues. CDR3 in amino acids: CASRELAGARFYEQYF. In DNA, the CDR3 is TGTGCCAGCAGGGAACTAGCGGGAGCGAGGTTCTACGAGCAGTACTTC.

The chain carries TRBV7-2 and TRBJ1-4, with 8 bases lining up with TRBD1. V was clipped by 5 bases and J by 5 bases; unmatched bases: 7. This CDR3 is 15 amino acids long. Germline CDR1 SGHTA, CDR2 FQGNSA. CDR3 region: CASSPRQGRNEKLFF. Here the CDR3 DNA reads TGTGCCAGCAGCCCGCGACAGGGGAGAAATGAAAAACTGTTTTTT. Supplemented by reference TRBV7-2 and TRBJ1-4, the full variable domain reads GAGVSQSPSNKVTEKGKDVELRCDPISGHTALYWYRQSLGQGLEFLIYFQGNSAPDKSGLPSDRFSAERTGGSVSTLTIQRTQQEDSAVYLCASSPRQGRNEKLFFGSGTQLSVL.

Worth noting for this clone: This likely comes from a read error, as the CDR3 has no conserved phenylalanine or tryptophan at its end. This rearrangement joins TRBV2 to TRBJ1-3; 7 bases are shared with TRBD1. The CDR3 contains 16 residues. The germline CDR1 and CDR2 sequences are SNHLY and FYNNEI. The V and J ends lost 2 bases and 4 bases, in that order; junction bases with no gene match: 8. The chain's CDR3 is CASSEFWAGGGNTIYL. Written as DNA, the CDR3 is TGTGCCAGCAGTGAATTCTGGGCAGGGGGAGGAAACACCATATATCTT.

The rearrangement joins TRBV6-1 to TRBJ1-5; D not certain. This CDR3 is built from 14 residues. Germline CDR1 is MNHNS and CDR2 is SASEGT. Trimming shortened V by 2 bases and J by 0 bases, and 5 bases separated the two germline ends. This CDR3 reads CASSEQISNQPQHF. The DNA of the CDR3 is TGTGCCAGCAGTGAACAGATTAGCAATCAGCCCCAGCATTTT.

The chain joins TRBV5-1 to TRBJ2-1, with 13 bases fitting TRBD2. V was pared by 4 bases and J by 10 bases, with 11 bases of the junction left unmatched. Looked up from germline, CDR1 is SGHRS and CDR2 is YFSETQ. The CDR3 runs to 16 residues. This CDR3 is CASSPGTSGMEGEQFF. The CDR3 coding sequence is TGCGCCAGCAGCCCAGGGACTAGCGGGATGGAGGGGGAGCAGTTCTTC.

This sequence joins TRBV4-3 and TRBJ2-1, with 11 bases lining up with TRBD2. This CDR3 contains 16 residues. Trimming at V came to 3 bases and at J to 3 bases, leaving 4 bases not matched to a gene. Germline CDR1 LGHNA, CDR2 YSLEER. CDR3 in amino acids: CASSQSGTSGYNEQFF. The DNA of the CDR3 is TGCGCCAGCAGCCAGTCCGGGACTAGCGGCTACAATGAGCAGTTCTTC.

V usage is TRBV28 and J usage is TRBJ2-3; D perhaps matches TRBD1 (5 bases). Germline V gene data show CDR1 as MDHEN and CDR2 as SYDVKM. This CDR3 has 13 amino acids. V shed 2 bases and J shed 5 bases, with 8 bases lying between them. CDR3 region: CASSLQTEDTQYF. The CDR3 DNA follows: TGTGCCAGCAGTTTACAGACAGAAGATACGCAGTATTTT.

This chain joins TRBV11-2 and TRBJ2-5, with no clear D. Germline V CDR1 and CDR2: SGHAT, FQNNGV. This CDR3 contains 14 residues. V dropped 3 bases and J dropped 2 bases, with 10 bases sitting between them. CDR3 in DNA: TGTGCCAGCAGCTTTGGTCAGACACAAGAGACCCAGTACTTC. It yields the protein CASSFGQTQETQYF.

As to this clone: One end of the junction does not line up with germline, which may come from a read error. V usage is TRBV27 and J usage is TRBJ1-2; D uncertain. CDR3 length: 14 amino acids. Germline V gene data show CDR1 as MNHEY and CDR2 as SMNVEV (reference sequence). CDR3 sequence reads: CASSFVGRNYGYTF. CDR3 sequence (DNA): TGTGCCAGCAGTTTTGTGGGTCGCAACTATGGTTACACCTTC.